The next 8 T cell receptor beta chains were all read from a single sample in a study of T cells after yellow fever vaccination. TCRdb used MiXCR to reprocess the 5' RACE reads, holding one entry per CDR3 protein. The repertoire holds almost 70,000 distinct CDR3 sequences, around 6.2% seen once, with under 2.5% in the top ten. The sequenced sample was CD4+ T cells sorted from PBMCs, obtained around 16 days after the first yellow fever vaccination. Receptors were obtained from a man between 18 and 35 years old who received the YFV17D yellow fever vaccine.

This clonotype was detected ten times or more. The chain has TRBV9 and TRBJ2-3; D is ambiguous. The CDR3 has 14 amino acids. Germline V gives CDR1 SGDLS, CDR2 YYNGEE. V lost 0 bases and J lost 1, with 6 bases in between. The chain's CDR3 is CASSVEIGTDTQYF. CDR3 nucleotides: TGTGCCAGCAGCGTAGAAATAGGCACAGATACGCAGTATTTT.

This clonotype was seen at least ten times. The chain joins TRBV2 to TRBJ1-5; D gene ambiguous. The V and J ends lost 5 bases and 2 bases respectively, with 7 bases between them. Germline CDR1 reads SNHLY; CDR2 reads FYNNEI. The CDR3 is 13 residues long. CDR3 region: CASSKGGNQPQHF. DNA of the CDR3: TGTGCCAGCAGTAAGGGCGGCAATCAGCCCCAGCATTTT.

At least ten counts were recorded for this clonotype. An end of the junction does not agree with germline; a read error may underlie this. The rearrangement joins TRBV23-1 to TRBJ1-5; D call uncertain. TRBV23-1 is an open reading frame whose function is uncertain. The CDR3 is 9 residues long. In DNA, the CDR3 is TGCGCCAGCATTCAGCCCCAGCATTTT. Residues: CASIQPQHF.

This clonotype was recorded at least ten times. CDR3 DNA sequence: TGCGCCAGCAGCTTGATCGGGGGAGGAGAGACCCAGTACTTC. It specifies CASSLIGGGETQYF. The rearrangement uses TRBV5-1 and TRBJ2-5; D possibly corresponds to TRBD2 (6 bases). CDR3 size: 14 residues. Trimming pared 1 base from V and 4 bases from J, leaving 11 bases between. Germline V gene data show CDR1 as SGHRS and CDR2 as YFSETQ.

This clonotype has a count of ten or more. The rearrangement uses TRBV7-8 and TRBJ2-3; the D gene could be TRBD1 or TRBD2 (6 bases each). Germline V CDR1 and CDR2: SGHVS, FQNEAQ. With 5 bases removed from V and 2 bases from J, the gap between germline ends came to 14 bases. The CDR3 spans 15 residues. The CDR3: CASSPVGGLTDTQYF. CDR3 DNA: TGTGCCAGCAGCCCCGTTGGGGGGCTCACAGATACGCAGTATTTT.

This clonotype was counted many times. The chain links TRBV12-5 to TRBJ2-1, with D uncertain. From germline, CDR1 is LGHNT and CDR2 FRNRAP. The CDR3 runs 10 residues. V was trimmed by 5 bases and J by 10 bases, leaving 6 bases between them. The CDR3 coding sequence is TGTGCTAGTGGTATCGGCGAGCAGTTCTTC. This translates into CASGIGEQFF.

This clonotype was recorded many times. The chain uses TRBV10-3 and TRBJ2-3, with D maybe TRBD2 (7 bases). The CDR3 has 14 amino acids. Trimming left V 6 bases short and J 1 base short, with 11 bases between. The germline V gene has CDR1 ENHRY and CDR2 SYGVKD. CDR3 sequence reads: CAISRGGGTDTQYF. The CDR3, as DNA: TGTGCCATCAGCAGAGGGGGGGGCACAGATACGCAGTATTTT.

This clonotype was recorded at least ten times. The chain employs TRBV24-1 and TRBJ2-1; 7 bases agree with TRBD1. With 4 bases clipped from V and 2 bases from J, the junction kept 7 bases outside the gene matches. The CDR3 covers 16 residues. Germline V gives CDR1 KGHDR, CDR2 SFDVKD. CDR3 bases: TGTGCCACCAGTGAATCTACAGGGGTACCCTACAATGAGCAGTTCTTC. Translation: CATSESTGVPYNEQFF.